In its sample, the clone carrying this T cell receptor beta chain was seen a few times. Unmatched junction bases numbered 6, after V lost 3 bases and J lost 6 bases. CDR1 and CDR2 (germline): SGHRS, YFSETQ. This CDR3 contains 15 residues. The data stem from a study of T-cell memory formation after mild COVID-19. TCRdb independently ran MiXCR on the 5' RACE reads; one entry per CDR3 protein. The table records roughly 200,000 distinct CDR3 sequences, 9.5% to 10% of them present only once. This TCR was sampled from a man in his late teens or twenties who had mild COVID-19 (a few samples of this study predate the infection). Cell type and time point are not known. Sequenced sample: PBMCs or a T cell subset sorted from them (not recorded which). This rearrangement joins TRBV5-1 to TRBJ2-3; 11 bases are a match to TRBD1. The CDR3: CASSSGDRGSDTQYF. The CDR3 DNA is TGCGCCAGCAGCTCTGGGGACAGGGGGTCCGATACGCAGTATTTT.